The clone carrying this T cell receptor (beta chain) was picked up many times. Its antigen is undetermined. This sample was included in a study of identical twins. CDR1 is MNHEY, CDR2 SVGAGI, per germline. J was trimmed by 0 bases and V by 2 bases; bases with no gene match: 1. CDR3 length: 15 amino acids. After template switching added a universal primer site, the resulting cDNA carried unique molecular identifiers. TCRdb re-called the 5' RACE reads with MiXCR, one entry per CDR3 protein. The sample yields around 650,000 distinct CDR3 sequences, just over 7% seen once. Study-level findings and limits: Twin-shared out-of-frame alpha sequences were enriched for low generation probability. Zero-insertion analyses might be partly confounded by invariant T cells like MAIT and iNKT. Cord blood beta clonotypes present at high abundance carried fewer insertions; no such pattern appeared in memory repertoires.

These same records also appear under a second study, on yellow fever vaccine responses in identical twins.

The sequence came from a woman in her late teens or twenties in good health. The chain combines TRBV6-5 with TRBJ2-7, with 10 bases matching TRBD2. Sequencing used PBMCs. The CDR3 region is CASSYGTSVSYEQYF. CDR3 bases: TGTGCCAGCAGTTACGGGACTAGCGTCTCCTACGAGCAGTACTTC.